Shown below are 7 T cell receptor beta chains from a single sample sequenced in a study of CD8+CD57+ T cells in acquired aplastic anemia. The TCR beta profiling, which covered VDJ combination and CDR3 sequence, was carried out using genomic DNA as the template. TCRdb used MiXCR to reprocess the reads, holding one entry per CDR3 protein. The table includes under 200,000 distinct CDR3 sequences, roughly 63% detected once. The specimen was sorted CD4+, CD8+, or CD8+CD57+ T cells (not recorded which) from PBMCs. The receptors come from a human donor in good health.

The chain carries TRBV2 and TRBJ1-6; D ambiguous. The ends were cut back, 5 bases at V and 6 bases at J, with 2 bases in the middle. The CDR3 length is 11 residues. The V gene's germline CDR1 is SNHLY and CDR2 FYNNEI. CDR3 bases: TGTGCCAGCAGTCTTAATTCACCCCTCCACTTT. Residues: CASSLNSPLHF.

CDR3 sequence reads: CASSLTAYNSPLHF. The CDR3 nucleotides are TGTGCCAGCAGCTTGACAGCCTATAATTCACCCCTCCACTTT. The gene calls are TRBV2 and TRBJ1-6; D is perhaps TRBD1 (5 bases). The CDR3 extends over 14 amino acids. V was trimmed by 6 bases and J by 2 bases, leaving 8 bases between them. Germline V gives CDR1 SNHLY, CDR2 FYNNEI.

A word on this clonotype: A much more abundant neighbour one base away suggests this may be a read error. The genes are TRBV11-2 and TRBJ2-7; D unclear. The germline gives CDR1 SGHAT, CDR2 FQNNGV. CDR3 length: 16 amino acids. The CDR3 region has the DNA TGTGCCAGCAGCTTAGACAGGATGTCAAGGCTCGACGAGCAGAACTTC. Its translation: CASSLDRMSRLDEQNF.

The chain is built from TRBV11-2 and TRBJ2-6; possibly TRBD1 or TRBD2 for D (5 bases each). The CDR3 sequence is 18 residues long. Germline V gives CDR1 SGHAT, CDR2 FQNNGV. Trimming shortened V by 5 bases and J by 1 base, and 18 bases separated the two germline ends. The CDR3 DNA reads TGTGCCAGCAGCCCACTGGGGGTCCCTGCATCTGGGGCCAACGTCCTGACTTTC. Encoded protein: CASSPLGVPASGANVLTF.

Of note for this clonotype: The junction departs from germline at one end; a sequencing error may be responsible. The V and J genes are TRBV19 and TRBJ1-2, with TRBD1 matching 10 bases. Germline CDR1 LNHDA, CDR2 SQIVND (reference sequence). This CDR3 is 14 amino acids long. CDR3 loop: CASNPGQGHYGYAF. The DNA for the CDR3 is TGTGCCAGTAACCCGGGACAGGGGCACTATGGCTACGCCTTC.

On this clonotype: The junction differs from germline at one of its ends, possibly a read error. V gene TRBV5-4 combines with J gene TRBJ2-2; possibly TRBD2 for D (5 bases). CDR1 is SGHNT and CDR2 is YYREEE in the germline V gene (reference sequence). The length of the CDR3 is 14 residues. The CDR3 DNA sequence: TGTGCCATCAGTGAAGGGCCGATCACCGGGGAGCCGTTTTTT. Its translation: CAISEGPITGEPFF.

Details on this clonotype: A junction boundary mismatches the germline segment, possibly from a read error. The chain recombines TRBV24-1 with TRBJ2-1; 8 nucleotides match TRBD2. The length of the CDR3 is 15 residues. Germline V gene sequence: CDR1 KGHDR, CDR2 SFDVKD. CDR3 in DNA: TGTGCCAGCAGTTTCATTCCGGGGGGGATTAACGAGCAGTTCTTC. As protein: CASSFIPGGINEQFF.